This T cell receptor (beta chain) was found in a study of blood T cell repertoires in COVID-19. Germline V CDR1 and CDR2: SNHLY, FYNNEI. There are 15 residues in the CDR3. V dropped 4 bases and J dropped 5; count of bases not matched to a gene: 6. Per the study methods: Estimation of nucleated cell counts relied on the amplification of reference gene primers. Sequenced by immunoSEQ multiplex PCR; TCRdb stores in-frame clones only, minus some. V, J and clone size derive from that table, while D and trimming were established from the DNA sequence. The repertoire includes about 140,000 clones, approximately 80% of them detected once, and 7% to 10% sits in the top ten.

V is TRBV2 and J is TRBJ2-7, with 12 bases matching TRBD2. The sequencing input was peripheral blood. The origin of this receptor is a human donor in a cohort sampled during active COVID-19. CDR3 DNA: TGTGCCAGCAGTGCTCTAGCGGGAGGGATCAACGAGCAGTACTTC. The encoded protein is CASSALAGGINEQYF.